The rows below give T cell receptor beta chains drawn from one sample of a study of T cell repertoires in cytomegalovirus infection. TCRdb reprocessed the reads with MiXCR, giving one entry per CDR3 protein. Here the sample spans about 110,000 distinct CDR3 sequences, roughly 39% being singletons. The antigens these receptors bind are not known. The specimen was CD8+ T cells from cultured PBMCs, collected from culture after CMV antigen stimulation. These receptors came from a human donor in good health (CMV status not recorded). Some clones in this sample may be carry-over from other donors' samples. Both conserved end residues are part of each CDR3. Clone size is stated in some rows and not others, as once, few, many or a class when expanded.

j_call v_call clone_size cdr3_length cdr3_aa
TRBJ2-7 TRBV19 - 11 CASRFGGEQYF
TRBJ2-3 TRBV7-6 few 14 CASSLVSRGDTQYF
TRBJ2-7 TRBV19 - 13 CASSIGAGYEQYF
TRBJ2-7 TRBV12-3/TRBV12-4 - 13 CASSVGVAYEQYF
TRBJ2-3 TRBV5-4 - 15 CASSLVAGSTDTQYF
TRBJ2-3 TRBV7-3 many 15 CASSLAGGSTDTQYF
TRBJ1-1 TRBV11-2 few 13 CASSLALHREAFF
TRBJ1-1 TRBV9 few 15 CASSVSTGAGTEAFF
TRBJ2-3 TRBV24-1 - 17 CATSETGLAETTDTQYF
TRBJ2-7 TRBV28 - 14 CASSFRELDYEQYF
TRBJ2-7 TRBV27 - 13 CASTPLSTNEQYF
TRBJ2-1 TRBV7-2 - 12 CASSLGTYEQFF
TRBJ2-1 TRBV7-8 - 16 CASSLEAGVSYNEQFF
TRBJ2-2 TRBV12-3/TRBV12-4 many 15 CASSLVTANTGELFF
TRBJ1-2 TRBV30 - 12 CAWSVLQGGYTF
TRBJ2-3 TRBV6-5 - 15 CASALLAGSTDSQYF
TRBJ2-5 TRBV9 few 15 CASSVGQGSKETQYF
TRBJ1-2 TRBV7-9 few 13 CASSSTENYGYTF
TRBJ2-1 TRBV5-6 many 16 CASSYGGVQGWGEQFF
TRBJ1-5 TRBV7-9 - 18 CASSLGLGTGFGNQPQHF
TRBJ1-2 TRBV7-9 - 15 CASRGQGGLNYGYTF
TRBJ2-7 TRBV27 - 14 CASSLLGSSSEQYF
TRBJ2-5 TRBV12-3/TRBV12-4 many 15 CASSPGGSGGETQYF
TRBJ2-5 TRBV7-8 - 15 CASSLAPGVGETQYF
TRBJ2-7 TRBV7-2 - 15 CASSNRAYKSYEQYF
TRBJ1-5 TRBV7-6 - 15 CASSWEQESNQPQHF
TRBJ1-5 TRBV19 - 15 CASSTSDYSNQPQHF